These 21 T cell receptor beta chains were all obtained from the same sample, sequenced in a study of T cells in Graves' hyperthyroidism and ophthalmopathy. The investigators amplified TCR beta CDR3 regions from RNA transcripts. The HTBI primer set served for first-round RT-PCR of the TCR CDR3. TCRdb passed the multiplex PCR reads through MiXCR, listing each CDR3 protein once. The top ten clones hold less than 9.5% of a sample with approximately 640,000 distinct CDR3 sequences, roughly 46% of them seen once. Sequencing was carried out using peripheral blood or thyroid tissue (not recorded which). The receptors derive from an adult man with Graves' disease, either hyperthyroidism or ophthalmopathy (not recorded which).

This chain joins TRBV25-1 and TRBJ1-1; 9 positions match TRBD1. The CDR3 length is 16 residues. V dropped 0 bases and J dropped 4; count of bases not matched to a gene: 6. Germline values: CDR1 MGHDK, CDR2 SYGVNS. This CDR3 reads CASSEYTGGWSTEAFF. The CDR3 DNA follows: TGTGCCAGCAGTGAATATACAGGGGGCTGGAGCACTGAAGCTTTCTTT.

The chain uses TRBV5-6 and TRBJ2-6; TRBD1 is a possible D gene (5 bases). The CDR3 runs 18 residues. Deletions cut 2 bases from V and 0 bases from J, with 15 bases between. In germline, CDR1 is SGHDT, CDR2 YYEEEE. Here the CDR3 DNA reads TGTGCCAGCAGCTTAGAACAGGAAGCGACCTCTGGGGCCAACGTCCTGACTTTC. This sequence encodes CASSLEQEATSGANVLTF. Using reference TRBV5-6 and TRBJ2-6 for the parts outside the CDR3, the full variable domain is DAGVTQSPTHLIKTRGQQVTLRCSPKSGHDTVSWYQQALGQGPQFIFQYYEEEERQRGNFPDRFSGHQFPNYSSELNVNALLLGDSALYLCASSLEQEATSGANVLTFGAGSRLTVL.

This clonotype occurred many times. The rearrangement uses TRBV7-2 and TRBJ1-4, with 10 nucleotides matching TRBD1. This CDR3 has 15 residues. V dropped 1 base and J dropped 8; count of bases not matched to a gene: 4. CDR1 is SGHTA, CDR2 FQGNSA, per germline. The CDR3 DNA reads TGTGCCAGCAGCTTAGACGGGACAGGGGTCGAAAAACTGTTTTTT. Translated, it gives CASSLDGTGVEKLFF.

The chain's CDR3 is CASSLAGGHNTIYF. DNA of the CDR3: TGTGCCAGCAGCTTAGCGGGGGGGCATAACACCATATATTTT. V and J are TRBV11-1 and TRBJ1-3; a possible D gene is TRBD1 (6 bases). The CDR3 is 14 residues long. Per the germline V gene, CDR1 is SGHAT and CDR2 is FQDESV (reference sequence). V was trimmed by 0 bases and J by 7 bases, leaving 10 bases between them.

This chain uses TRBV7-9 with TRBJ1-1; D is perhaps TRBD1 (6 bases). The germline V and J ends were trimmed by 5 bases and 3 bases, with 10 bases remaining between them. The CDR3 is 13 residues long. Looked up from germline, CDR1 is SEHNR and CDR2 is FQNEAQ (reference sequence). CDR3 amino acids: CASSMAGDTEAFF. The CDR3 coding sequence is TGTGCCAGCAGCATGGCAGGGGACACTGAAGCTTTCTTT.

The table lists this clonotype with many counts. V and J are TRBV24-1 and TRBJ1-4; 10 positions agree with TRBD1. The CDR3 totals 17 residues. V lost 2 bases and J lost 5; bases outside the gene matches: 7. In germline, CDR1 is KGHDR, CDR2 SFDVKD. CDR3 region: CATSDSAGTGVNEKLFF. In nucleotides, the CDR3 is TGTGCCACCAGTGATTCCGCCGGGACAGGGGTAAATGAAAAACTGTTTTTT.

As to this clonotype: A clone one base away is much larger, so this may be a read error. The conserved closing phenylalanine or tryptophan is absent in this CDR3, likely reflecting a read error. V is TRBV12-3 or TRBV12-4 and J is TRBJ1-1; D uncertain. The CDR3 totals 14 residues. The V gene lost 2 bases and the J gene lost 0 bases, with 7 bases spanning the gap. The CDR3 loop is CASSLPGMNTEAFL. The DNA for the CDR3 is TGTGCCAGCAGTTTACCTGGGATGAACACTGAAGCTTTCCTT.

This clonotype has just a few counts. This chain links TRBV20-1 with TRBJ2-2; D may be TRBD2 (6 bases). V gave up 5 bases and J gave up 0 bases, with 10 bases separating them. The CDR3 totals 14 residues. Germline CDR1 DFQATT, CDR2 SNEGSKA (reference sequence). The DNA for the CDR3 is TGCAGTGCTGCGGGGACGACGAACACCGGGGAGCTGTTTTTT. Its translation: CSAAGTTNTGELFF.

The sample holds a few counts of this clonotype. V usage is TRBV5-1 and J usage is TRBJ1-2, with 9 bases matching TRBD1. Germline V gene data show CDR1 as SGHRS and CDR2 as YFSETQ. The length of the CDR3 is 14 residues. With V trimmed by 0 bases and J by 6 bases, 3 bases remained unmatched. The CDR3 bases are TGCGCCAGCAGCTTGGAGGGACAGGGCGATGGCTACACCTTC. This gives the protein CASSLEGQGDGYTF.

This clonotype was detected many times. The gene calls are TRBV7-3 and TRBJ2-7; 9 bases map to TRBD2. Looked up from germline, CDR1 is SGHTA and CDR2 is FQGTGA. The CDR3 loop spans 15 amino acids. With 4 bases clipped from V and 3 bases from J, the junction kept 7 bases outside the gene matches. CDR3 sequence: CASSYSSGTYYEQYF. In DNA, the CDR3 is TGTGCCAGCAGCTATTCTAGCGGGACCTACTACGAGCAGTACTTC.

This clonotype was recorded many times. This chain uses TRBV24-1 with TRBJ2-5, with D possibly called TRBD1 or TRBD2 (5 bases each). The CDR3 is made up of 15 amino acids. CDR1 is KGHDR, CDR2 SFDVKD, per germline. V was pared by 1 base and J by 4 bases, with 12 bases between. The CDR3 protein is CATSDFSRDGETQYF. CDR3 nucleotides: TGTGCCACCAGTGATTTTTCGAGGGACGGAGAGACCCAGTACTTC.

This clonotype has a count of ten or more. The chain has TRBV6-6 and TRBJ1-4, with D tentatively TRBD1 (5 bases). The germline gives CDR1 MNHNY, CDR2 SVGAGI (reference sequence). Trimming stripped 6 bases from V and 8 bases from J, with 7 bases between. The CDR3 is 11 residues long. CDR3 sequence: CASRRDEKLFF. The CDR3 DNA sequence: TGTGCCAGCAGGAGGGACGAAAAACTGTTTTTT.

In its sample, this clonotype was seen a few times. J is TRBJ1-2 and V is TRBV20-1, with unresolved D. Germline CDR1 DFQATT, CDR2 SNEGSKA (reference sequence). The CDR3 sequence is 12 residues long. Trimming took 5 bases from V and 2 from J, leaving 9 bases between them. As DNA, the CDR3 is TGCAGTGCTGATAGGCCCAACTATGGCTACACCTTC. Translating it yields CSADRPNYGYTF.

Turning to this clonotype: Its ends do not fully match the called genes, so a read error is possible. This rearrangement joins TRBV7-3 to TRBJ1-3; D ambiguous. The CDR3 totals 16 residues. The germline gives CDR1 SGHTA, CDR2 FQGTGA. CDR3 in amino acids: CASGLYGLFGGNTIYF. The CDR3 DNA sequence: TGCGCCAGCGGCTTGTACGGATTATTCGGCGGAAACACCATATATTTT.

This chain links TRBV10-1 with TRBJ2-2; D tentatively fits TRBD1 or TRBD2 (5 bases each). Trimming shortened V by 6 bases and J by 4 bases, and 9 bases separated the two germline ends. Germline-derived CDR1 and CDR2 are WNHNN and SYGVQD (reference sequence). CDR3 length: 13 amino acids. As DNA, the CDR3 is TGCGCCAGCAGCGGGACCCGCACCGGGGAGCTGTTTTTT. This sequence encodes CASSGTRTGELFF.

The table lists this clonotype with a few counts. The rearrangement joins TRBV29-1 to TRBJ2-5, with TRBD2 matching 9 bases. CDR1 SQVTM and CDR2 ANQGSEA come from the germline V gene. V shed 5 bases and J 3 bases; nucleotides not matched to a gene: 7. CDR3 length: 14 amino acids. The CDR3 sequence is CSVSRTSVKETQYF. In DNA form, the CDR3 reads TGCAGCGTTTCCCGGACTAGCGTTAAAGAGACCCAGTACTTC.

This clonotype has at least ten counts. The chain couples TRBV24-1 to TRBJ1-5, with D hard to call. This CDR3 contains 15 residues. Germline CDR1 is KGHDR and CDR2 is SFDVKD. Trimming left V 0 bases short and J 4 bases short, with 9 bases between. The CDR3 sequence is CATSDLNGPNQPQHF. The CDR3 DNA reads as TGTGCCACCAGTGATTTGAACGGACCTAATCAGCCCCAGCATTTT.

The chain has TRBV14 and TRBJ2-2; TRBD2 agrees at 7 bases. J lost 4 bases, V lost 11 bases, and 13 bases had no gene match. This CDR3 comprises 15 residues. Germline-derived CDR1 and CDR2 are SGHDN and FVKESK. The CDR3 loop reads CARWTGRDSTGELFF. In nucleotides, the CDR3 is TGTGCCCGATGGACGGGGAGGGATAGCACCGGGGAGCTGTTTTTT.

This chain connects TRBV15 to TRBJ1-4; D remains unclear. Per the germline V gene, CDR1 is LNHNV and CDR2 is YYDKDF (reference sequence). Trimming left V 11 bases short and J 3 bases short, with 10 bases between. The CDR3 length is 12 residues. The CDR3 DNA is TGTGCCCCTGACGGCCCTAATGAAAAACTGTTTTTT. It yields the protein CAPDGPNEKLFF.

This clonotype appeared a few times. The chain combines TRBV19 with TRBJ1-5, with no clear D. V lost 6 bases and J 6 bases, leaving 12 bases between the germline ends. Per the germline V gene, CDR1 is LNHDA and CDR2 is SQIVND (reference sequence). The CDR3 length is 13 residues. CDR3 protein: CASRDGPGQPQHF. CDR3 nucleotides: TGTGCCAGTAGGGACGGGCCGGGTCAGCCCCAGCATTTT.

This clonotype was seen at least ten times. This chain uses TRBV2 with TRBJ1-1, with a possible D match to TRBD1 (5 bases). The CDR3 totals 13 residues. CDR1 is SNHLY and CDR2 is FYNNEI in the germline V gene. Trimming left V 10 bases short and J 4 bases short, with 16 bases between. In DNA, the CDR3 is TGTGCCAACCGAGGGGAAGGTATCACTGAAGCTTTCTTT. The encoded protein is CANRGEGITEAFF.